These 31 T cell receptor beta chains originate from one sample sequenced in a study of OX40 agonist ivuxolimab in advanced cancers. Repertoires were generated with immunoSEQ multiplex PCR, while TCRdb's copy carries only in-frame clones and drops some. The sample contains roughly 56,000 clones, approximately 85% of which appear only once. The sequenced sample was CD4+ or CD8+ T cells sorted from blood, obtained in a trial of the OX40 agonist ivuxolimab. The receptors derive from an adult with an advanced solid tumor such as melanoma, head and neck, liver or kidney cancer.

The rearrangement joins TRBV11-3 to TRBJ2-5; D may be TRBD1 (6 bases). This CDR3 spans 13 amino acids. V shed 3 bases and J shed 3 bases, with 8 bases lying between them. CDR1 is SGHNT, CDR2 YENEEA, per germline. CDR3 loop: CASSFGGEETQYF. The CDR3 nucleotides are TGTGCCAGCAGCTTTGGGGGCGAAGAGACCCAGTACTTC.

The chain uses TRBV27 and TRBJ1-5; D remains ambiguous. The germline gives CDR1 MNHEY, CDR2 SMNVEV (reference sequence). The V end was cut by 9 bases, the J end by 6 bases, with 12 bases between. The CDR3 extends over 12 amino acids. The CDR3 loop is CASAGGSQPQHF. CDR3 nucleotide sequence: TGTGCCAGTGCAGGTGGTAGTCAGCCCCAGCATTTT.

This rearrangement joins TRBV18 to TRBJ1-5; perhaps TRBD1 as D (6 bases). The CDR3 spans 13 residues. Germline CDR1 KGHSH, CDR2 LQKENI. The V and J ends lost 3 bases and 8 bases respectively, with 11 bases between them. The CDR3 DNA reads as TGTGCCAGCTCACCGCAGGGGAGTGAGCCCCAGCATTTT. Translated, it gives CASSPQGSEPQHF.

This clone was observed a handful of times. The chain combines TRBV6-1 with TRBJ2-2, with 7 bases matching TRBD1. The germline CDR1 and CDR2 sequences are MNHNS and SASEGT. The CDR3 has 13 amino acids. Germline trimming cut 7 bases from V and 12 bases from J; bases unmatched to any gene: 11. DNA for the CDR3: TGTGCCAGCACCTTGCTAACAGGGGCTCAGCTGTTTTTT. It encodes CASTLLTGAQLFF.

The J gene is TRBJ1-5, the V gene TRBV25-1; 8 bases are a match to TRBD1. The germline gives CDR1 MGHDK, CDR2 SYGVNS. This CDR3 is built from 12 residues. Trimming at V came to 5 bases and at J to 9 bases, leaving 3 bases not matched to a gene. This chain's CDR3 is CASSSQGAPQHF. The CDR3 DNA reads TGTGCCAGCAGTTCTCAGGGGGCGCCCCAGCATTTT. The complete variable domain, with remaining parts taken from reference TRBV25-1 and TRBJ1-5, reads EADIYQTPRYLVIGTGKKITLECSQTMGHDKMYWYQQDPGMELHLIHYSYGVNSTEKGDLSSESTVSRIRTEHFPLTLESARPSHTSQYLCASSSQGAPQHFGDGTRLSIL.

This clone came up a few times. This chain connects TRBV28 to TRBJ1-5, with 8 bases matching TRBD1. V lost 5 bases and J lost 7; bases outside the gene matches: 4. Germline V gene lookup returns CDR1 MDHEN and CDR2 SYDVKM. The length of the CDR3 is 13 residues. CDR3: CASSVTGGQPQHF. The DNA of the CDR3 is TGTGCCAGCAGTGTCACAGGGGGACAGCCCCAGCATTTT.

This CDR3 is CASSFADEQYF. CDR3 in DNA: TGTGCCAGCAGCTTTGCGGACGAGCAGTACTTC. The genes are TRBV11-3 and TRBJ2-7; no clear D gene. CDR1 and CDR2 (germline): SGHNT, YENEEA. Trimming removed 3 bases at V and 5 bases at J, with 5 bases between. The CDR3 has 11 residues.

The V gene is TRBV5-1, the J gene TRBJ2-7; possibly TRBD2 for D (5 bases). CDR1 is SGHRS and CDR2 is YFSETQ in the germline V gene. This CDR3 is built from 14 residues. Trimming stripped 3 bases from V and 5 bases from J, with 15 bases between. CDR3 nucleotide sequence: TGCGCCAGCAGCTCAGCCGCTTTAGCGCACGAGCAGTACTTC. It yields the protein CASSSAALAHEQYF. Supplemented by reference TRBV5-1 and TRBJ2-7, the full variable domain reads KAGVTQTPRYLIKTRGQQVTLSCSPISGHRSVSWYQQTPGQGLQFLFEYFSETQRNKGNFPGRFSGRQFSNSRSEMNVSTLELGDSALYLCASSSAALAHEQYFGPGTRLTVT.

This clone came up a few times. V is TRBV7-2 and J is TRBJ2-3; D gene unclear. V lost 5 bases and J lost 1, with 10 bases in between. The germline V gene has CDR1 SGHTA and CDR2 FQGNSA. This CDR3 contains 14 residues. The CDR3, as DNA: TGTGCCAGCAGCCTAATGTTAGGCACAGATACGCAGTATTTT. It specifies CASSLMLGTDTQYF. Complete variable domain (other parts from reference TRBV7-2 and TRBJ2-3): GAGVSQSPSNKVTEKGKDVELRCDPISGHTALYWYRQSLGQGLEFLIYFQGNSAPDKSGLPSDRFSAERTGGSVSTLTIQRTQQEDSAVYLCASSLMLGTDTQYFGPGTRLTVL.

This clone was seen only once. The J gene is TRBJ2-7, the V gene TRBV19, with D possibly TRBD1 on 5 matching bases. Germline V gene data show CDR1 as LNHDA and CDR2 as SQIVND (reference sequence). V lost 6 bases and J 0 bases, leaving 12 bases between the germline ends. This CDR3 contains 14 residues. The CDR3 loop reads CASRDTLSSYEQYF. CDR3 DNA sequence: TGTGCCAGTAGGGACACTCTCAGCTCCTACGAGCAGTACTTC. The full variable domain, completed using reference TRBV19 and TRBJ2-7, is DGGITQSPKYLFRKEGQNVTLSCEQNLNHDAMYWYRQDPGQGLRLIYYSQIVNDFQKGDIAEGYSVSREKKESFPLTVTSAQKNPTAFYLCASRDTLSSYEQYFGPGTRLTVT.

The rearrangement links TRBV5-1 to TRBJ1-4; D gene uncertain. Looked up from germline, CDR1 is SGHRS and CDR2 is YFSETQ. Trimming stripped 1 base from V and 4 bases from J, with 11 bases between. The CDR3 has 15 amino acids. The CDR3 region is CASSLTANDNEKLFF. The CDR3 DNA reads TGCGCCAGCAGCTTGACCGCAAATGATAATGAAAAACTGTTTTTT.

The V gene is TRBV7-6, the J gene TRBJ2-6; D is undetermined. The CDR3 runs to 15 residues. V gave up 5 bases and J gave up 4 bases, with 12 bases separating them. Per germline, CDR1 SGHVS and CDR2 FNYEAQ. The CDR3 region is CASSPKVDGANVLTF. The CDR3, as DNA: TGTGCCAGCAGCCCCAAGGTGGACGGGGCCAACGTCCTGACTTTC.

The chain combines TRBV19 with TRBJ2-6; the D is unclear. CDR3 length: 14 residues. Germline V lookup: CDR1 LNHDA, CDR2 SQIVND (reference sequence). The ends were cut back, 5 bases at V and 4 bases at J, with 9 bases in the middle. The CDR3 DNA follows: TGTGCCAGTAGTTCCGCTCTGGGGGCCAACGTCCTGACTTTC. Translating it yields CASSSALGANVLTF.

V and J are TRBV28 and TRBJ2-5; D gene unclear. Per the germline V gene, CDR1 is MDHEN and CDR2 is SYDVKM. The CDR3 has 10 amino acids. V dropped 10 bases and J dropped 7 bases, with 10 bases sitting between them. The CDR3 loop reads CATEEGTQYF. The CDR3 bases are TGTGCCACCGAAGAAGGGACCCAGTACTTC.

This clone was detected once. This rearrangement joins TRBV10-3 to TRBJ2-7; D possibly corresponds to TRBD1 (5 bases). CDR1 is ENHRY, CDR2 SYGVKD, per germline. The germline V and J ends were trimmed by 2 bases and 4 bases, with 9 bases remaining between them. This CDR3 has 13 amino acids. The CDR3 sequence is CAISEGASYEQYF. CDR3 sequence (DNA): TGTGCCATCAGTGAGGGGGCATCGTACGAGCAGTACTTC.

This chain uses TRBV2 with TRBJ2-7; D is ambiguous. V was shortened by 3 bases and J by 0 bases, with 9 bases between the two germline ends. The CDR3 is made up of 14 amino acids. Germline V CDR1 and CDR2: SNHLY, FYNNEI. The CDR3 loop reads CASSDVSSSYEQYF. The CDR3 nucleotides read TGTGCCAGCAGTGACGTCAGTAGCTCCTACGAGCAGTACTTC.

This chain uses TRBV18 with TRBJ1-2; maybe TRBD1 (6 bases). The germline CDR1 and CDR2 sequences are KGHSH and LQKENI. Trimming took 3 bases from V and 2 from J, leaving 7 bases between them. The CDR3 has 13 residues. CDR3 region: CASSPDRNYGYTF. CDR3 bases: TGTGCCAGCTCACCGGACAGAAACTATGGCTACACCTTC.

CDR3 loop: CASSADFNEKLFF. DNA of the CDR3: TGTGCCAGCAGCGCCGACTTCAATGAAAAACTGTTTTTT. The chain links TRBV2 to TRBJ1-4; D is unclear. Deletions cut 6 bases from V and 5 bases from J, with 10 bases between. This CDR3 is 13 amino acids long. Germline CDR1 SNHLY, CDR2 FYNNEI. Using reference TRBV2 and TRBJ1-4 for the parts outside the CDR3, the full variable domain is EPEVTQTPSHQVTQMGQEVILRCVPISNHLYFYWYRQILGQKVEFLVSFYNNEISEKSEIFDDQFSVERPDGSNFTLKIRSTKLEDSAMYFCASSADFNEKLFFGSGTQLSVL.

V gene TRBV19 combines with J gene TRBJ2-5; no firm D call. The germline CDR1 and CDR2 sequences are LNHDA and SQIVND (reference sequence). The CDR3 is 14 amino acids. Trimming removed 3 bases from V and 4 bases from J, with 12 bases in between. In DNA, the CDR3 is TGTGCCAGTAGTATTCTGGTGTTCGGAGAGACCCAGTACTTC. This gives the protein CASSILVFGETQYF.

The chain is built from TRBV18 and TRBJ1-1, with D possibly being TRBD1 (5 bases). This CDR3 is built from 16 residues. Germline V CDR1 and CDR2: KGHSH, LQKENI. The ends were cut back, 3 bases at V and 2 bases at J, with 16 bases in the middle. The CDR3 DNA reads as TGTGCCAGCTCACCCAGTTCCGCGGGGCCTAACACTGAAGCTTTCTTT. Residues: CASSPSSAGPNTEAFF.

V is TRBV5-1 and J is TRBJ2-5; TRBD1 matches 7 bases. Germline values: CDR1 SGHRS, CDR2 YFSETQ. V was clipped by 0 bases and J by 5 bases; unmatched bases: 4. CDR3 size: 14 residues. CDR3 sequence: CASSLEQGMETQYF. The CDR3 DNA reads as TGCGCCAGCAGCTTGGAACAGGGGATGGAGACCCAGTACTTC.

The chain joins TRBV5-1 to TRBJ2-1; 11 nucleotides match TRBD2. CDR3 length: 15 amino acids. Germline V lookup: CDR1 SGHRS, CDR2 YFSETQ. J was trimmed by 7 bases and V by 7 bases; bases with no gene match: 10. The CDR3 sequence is CASRILAGGLNEQFF. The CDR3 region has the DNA TGCGCCAGCCGCATTCTAGCGGGGGGTTTGAATGAGCAGTTCTTC.

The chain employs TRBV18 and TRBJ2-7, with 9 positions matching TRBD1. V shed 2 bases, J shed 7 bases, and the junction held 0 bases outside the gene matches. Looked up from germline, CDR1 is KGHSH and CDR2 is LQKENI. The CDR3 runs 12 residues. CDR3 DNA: TGTGCCAGCTCACCAGGGACAGGGGAGCAGTACTTC. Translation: CASSPGTGEQYF.

The CDR3 DNA reads TGTGCCTGGAGTGTTCGAAGCGGGGGGCTCAATGAGCAGTTCTTC. The encoded protein is CAWSVRSGGLNEQFF. The genes are TRBV30 and TRBJ2-1; 9 bases fit TRBD2. This CDR3 has 15 residues. V lost 0 bases, J lost 6 bases, and 6 bases stayed unmatched. Germline-derived CDR1 and CDR2 are GTSNPN and SVGIG (reference sequence).

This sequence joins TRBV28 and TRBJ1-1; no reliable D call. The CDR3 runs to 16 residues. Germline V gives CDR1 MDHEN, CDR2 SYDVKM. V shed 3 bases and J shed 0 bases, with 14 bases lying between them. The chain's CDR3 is CASSFITAGMNTEAFF. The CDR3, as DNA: TGTGCCAGCAGTTTTATTACCGCAGGTATGAACACTGAAGCTTTCTTT.

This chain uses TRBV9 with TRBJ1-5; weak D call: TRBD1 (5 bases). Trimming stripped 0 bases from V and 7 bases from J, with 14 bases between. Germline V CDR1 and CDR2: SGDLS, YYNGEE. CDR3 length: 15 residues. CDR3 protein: CASSVAPGSEQPQHF. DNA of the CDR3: TGTGCCAGCAGCGTAGCGCCAGGGTCGGAACAGCCCCAGCATTTT. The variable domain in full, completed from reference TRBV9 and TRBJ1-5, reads DSGVTQTPKHLITATGQRVTLRCSPRSGDLSVYWYQQSLDQGLQFLIQYYNGEERAKGNILERFSAQQFPDLHSELNLSSLELGDSALYFCASSVAPGSEQPQHFGDGTRLSIL.

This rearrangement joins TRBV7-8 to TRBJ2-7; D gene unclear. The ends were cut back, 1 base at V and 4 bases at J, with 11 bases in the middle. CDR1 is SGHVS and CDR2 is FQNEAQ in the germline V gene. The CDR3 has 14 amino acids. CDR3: CASSLGRVGYEQYF. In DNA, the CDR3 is TGTGCCAGCAGCTTAGGAAGGGTTGGGTACGAGCAGTACTTC.

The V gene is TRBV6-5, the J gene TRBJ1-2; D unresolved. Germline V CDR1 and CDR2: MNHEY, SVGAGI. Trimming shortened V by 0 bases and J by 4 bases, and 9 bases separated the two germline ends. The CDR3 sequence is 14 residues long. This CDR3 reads CASSYSVGGYGYTF. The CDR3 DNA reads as TGTGCCAGCAGTTACTCGGTCGGAGGCTATGGCTACACCTTC.

CDR3 nucleotides: TGTGCCAGCAGCTTAGTGCTGGGGGGGCAGCCCCAGCATTTT. Amino acids: CASSLVLGGQPQHF. This chain joins TRBV7-2 and TRBJ1-5; TRBD1 is a possible D gene (5 bases). CDR1 SGHTA and CDR2 FQGNSA come from the germline V gene. The CDR3 is 14 residues long. V dropped 1 base and J dropped 7 bases, with 11 bases sitting between them. Full variable domain (rest looked up from reference TRBV7-2 and TRBJ1-5): GAGVSQSPSNKVTEKGKDVELRCDPISGHTALYWYRQSLGQGLEFLIYFQGNSAPDKSGLPSDRFSAERTGGSVSTLTIQRTQQEDSAVYLCASSLVLGGQPQHFGDGTRLSIL.

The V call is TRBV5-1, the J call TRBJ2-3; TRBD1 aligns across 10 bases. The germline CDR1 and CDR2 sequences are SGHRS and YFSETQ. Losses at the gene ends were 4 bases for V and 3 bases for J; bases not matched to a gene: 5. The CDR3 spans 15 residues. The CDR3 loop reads CASSIAGQGTDTQYF. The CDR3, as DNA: TGCGCCAGCAGCATCGCGGGACAGGGGACAGATACGCAGTATTTT.

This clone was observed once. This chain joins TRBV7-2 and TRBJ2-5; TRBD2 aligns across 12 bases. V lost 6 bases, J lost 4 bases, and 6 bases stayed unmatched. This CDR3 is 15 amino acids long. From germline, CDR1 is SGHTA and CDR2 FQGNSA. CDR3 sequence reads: CASSPRLAGVETQYF. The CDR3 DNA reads TGTGCCAGCAGTCCCAGACTAGCGGGGGTAGAGACCCAGTACTTC.